The rows below give T cell receptor beta chains drawn from one sample of a study of blood T cell repertoires in COVID-19. Generated by immunoSEQ multiplex PCR, the TCRdb table keeps only in-frame clones and is missing some. The repertoire includes about 210,000 clones, 80% of them detected once, and under 8% sits in the top ten. What was sequenced was peripheral blood. The receptors come from a man between 60 and 75 years old with acute or convalescent COVID-19. Both conserved end residues are part of each CDR3. The D gene is left open where the match is weak. Size is stated for part of the rows, as once, few or many counts, or as a class when the clone is expanded.

d_call j_call clone_size v_call cdr3_aa cdr3_nt
TRBD1 TRBJ1-5 NA TRBV6-2/TRBV6-3 CASSIWTGPFNQPQHF TGTGCCAGCAGTATCTGGACAGGGCCCTTCAATCAGCCCCAGCATTTT
NA TRBJ2-1 NA TRBV24-1 CATSDPARQDNEQFF TGTGCCACCAGTGATCCGGCTCGACAAGACAATGAGCAGTTCTTC
NA TRBJ2-7 NA TRBV10-2 CASRDSGVSSYEQYF TGCGCCAGCAGGGACTCCGGGGTCAGTTCCTACGAGCAGTACTTC
NA TRBJ2-6 NA TRBV6-1 CASSVSAGRSGANVLTF TGTGCCAGCAGTGTCTCGGCAGGGCGCTCTGGGGCCAACGTCCTGACTTTC
NA TRBJ1-3 NA TRBV11-2 CASSLGALGPGNTIYF TGTGCCAGCAGCTTAGGGGCATTGGGGCCTGGAAACACCATATATTTT
NA TRBJ1-6 medium-sized TRBV4-2 CASSQDGLTNSPLHF TGTGCCAGCAGCCAAGACGGGTTGACCAATTCACCCCTCCACTTT
TRBD2 TRBJ2-7 once TRBV2 CASKGTSGAYEQYF TGTGCCAGCAAGGGGACTAGCGGGGCCTACGAGCAGTACTTC
TRBD2 TRBJ2-1 NA TRBV18 CASSPEWTGGIYNEQFF TGTGCCAGCTCACCTGAGTGGACGGGGGGAATCTACAATGAGCAGTTCTTC
NA TRBJ1-5 NA TRBV4-3 CASSFRQKASNQPQHF TGCGCCAGCAGCTTCCGACAGAAGGCGAGCAATCAGCCCCAGCATTTT
TRBD1 TRBJ1-6 few TRBV2 CASTLSGGGNSPLHF TGTGCCAGCACCCTGTCAGGGGGAGGTAATTCACCCCTCCACTTT
NA TRBJ1-5 NA TRBV2 CASSEESNQPQHF TGTGCCAGCAGTGAGGAGAGCAATCAGCCCCAGCATTTT
NA TRBJ1-5 NA TRBV19 CASMGGRYSNQPQHF TGTGCCAGTATGGGGGGGAGGTATAGCAATCAGCCCCAGCATTTT
TRBD1 TRBJ1-1 NA TRBV20-1 CSASARQGLLNTEAFF TGCAGTGCTAGTGCTCGACAGGGCCTCCTGAACACTGAAGCTTTCTTT
TRBD2 TRBJ2-7 NA TRBV6-5 CASSYGTSGSYEQYF TGTGCCAGCAGTTACGGGACTAGCGGCTCCTACGAGCAGTACTTC
TRBD1 TRBJ1-6 NA TRBV6-5 CASSPTGDSPLHF TGTGCCAGCAGCCCGACAGGGGATTCACCCCTCCACTTT
NA TRBJ2-3 NA TRBV28 CASSLGGTRTDTQYF TGTGCCAGCAGTTTAGGGGGGACTCGCACAGATACGCAGTATTTT
TRBD2 TRBJ2-1 NA TRBV14 CASSPGLDFWGSSYNEQFF TGTGCCAGCAGCCCCGGACTAGATTTTTGGGGTAGCTCCTACAATGAGCAGTTCTTC
TRBD1 TRBJ1-2 once TRBV6-5 CASSPGQLYGYTF TGTGCCAGCAGTCCGGGACAGCTCTATGGCTACACCTTC
TRBD1 TRBJ1-2 NA TRBV2 CASRGQGRSNGYTF TGTGCCAGCAGAGGACAGGGCCGCAGCAATGGCTACACCTTC
NA TRBJ1-5 NA TRBV7-8 CASSLGPGMSNQPQHF TGTGCCAGCAGCTTAGGGCCGGGGATGAGCAATCAGCCCCAGCATTTT
TRBD2 TRBJ2-7 few TRBV4-2 CASSQGTSGTRYEQYF TGTGCCAGCAGCCAGGGGACTAGCGGGACTAGGTACGAGCAGTACTTC
TRBD1 TRBJ1-1 NA TRBV5-1 CASSISQGAGNTEAFF TGCGCCAGCAGCATTTCCCAGGGGGCCGGGAACACTGAAGCTTTCTTT
NA TRBJ2-7 few TRBV2 CASMARGYEQYF TGTGCCAGCATGGCCAGGGGCTACGAGCAGTACTTC
NA TRBJ1-2 NA TRBV6-6 CASSRQSYGYTF TGTGCCAGCAGCCGACAGTCCTATGGCTACACCTTC
NA TRBJ1-2 NA TRBV11-2 CASSLEAGNYGYTF TGTGCCAGCAGCTTAGAAGCCGGGAACTATGGCTACACCTTC